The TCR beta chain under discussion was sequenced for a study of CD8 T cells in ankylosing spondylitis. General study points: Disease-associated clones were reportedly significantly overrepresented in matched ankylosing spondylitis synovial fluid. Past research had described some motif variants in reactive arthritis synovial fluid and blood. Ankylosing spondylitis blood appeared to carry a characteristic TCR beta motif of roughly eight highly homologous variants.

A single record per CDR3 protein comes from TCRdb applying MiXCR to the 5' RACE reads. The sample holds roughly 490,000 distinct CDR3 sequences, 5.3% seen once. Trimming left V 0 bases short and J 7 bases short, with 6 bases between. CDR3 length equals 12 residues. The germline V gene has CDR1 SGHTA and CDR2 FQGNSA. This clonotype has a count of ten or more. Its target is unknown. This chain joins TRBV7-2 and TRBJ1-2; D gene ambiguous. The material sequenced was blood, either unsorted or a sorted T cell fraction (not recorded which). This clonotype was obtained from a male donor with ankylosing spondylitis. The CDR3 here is CASSLASGGYTF. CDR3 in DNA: TGTGCCAGCAGCTTAGCGAGCGGTGGCTACACCTTC.